This T cell receptor beta chain is from a study of regulatory T cells in long-lasting Graves disease. V lost 6 bases and J lost 2, with 7 bases in between. Germline-derived CDR1 and CDR2 are LNHDA and SQIVND (reference sequence). The CDR3 is 12 amino acids. Study results and limitations: Those with persistent disease had in common more public clonotypes (approximately 2,500) than new patients (about 900).

To make TCR beta libraries, researchers used iRepertoire HTBI primers and Arm-PCR of CDR3 regions. MiXCR, run by TCRdb on the multiplex PCR reads, gives a single entry per CDR3 protein. The sample contains some 320,000 distinct CDR3 sequences, about 18% of which appear only once. Of note for this clonotype: Antigen unknown.

Time point: newly diagnosed GD, antithyroid drugs for less than 3 months. PBMCs provided the RNA from which the TCR library was made. The receptor's source is a female donor with Graves disease. The sequencing used peripheral blood mononuclear cells (PBMCs), collected at new diagnosis, from a patient treated with antithyroid drugs. The genes are TRBV19 and TRBJ2-5; no clear D gene. The CDR3 region is CASRAPQETQYF. For the CDR3, the DNA is TGTGCCAGTAGGGCACCGCAAGAGACCCAGTACTTC.